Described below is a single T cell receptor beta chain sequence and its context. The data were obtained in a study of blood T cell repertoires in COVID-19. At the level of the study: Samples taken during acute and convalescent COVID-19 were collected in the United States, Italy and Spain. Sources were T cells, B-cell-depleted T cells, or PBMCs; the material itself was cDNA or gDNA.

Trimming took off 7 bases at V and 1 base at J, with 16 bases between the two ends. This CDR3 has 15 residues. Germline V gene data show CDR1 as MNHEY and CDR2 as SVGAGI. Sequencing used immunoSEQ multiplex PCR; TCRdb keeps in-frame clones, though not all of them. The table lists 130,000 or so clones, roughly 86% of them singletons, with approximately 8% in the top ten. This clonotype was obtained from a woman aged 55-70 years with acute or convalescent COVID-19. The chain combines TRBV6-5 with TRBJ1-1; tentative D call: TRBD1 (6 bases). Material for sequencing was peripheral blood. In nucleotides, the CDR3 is TGTGCCAGCATTATAACCAGGGGCCGGAACACTGAAGCTTTCTTT. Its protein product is CASIITRGRNTEAFF.